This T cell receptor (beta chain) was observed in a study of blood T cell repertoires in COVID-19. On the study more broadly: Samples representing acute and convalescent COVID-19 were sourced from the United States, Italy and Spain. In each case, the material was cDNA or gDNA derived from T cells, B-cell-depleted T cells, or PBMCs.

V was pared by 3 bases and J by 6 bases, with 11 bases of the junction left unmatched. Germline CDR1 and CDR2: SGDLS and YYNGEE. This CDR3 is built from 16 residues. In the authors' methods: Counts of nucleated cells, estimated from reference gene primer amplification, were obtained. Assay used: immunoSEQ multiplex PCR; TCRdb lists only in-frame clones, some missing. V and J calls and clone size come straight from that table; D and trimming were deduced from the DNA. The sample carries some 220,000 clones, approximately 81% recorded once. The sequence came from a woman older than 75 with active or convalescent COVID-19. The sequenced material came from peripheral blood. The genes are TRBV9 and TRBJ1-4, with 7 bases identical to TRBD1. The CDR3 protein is CASSGTPGRGDEKLFF. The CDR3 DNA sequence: TGTGCCAGCAGCGGAACACCGGGCAGGGGGGATGAAAAACTGTTTTTT.